This T cell receptor beta chain was sequenced during a study of cytomegalovirus exposure and HLA in healthy donors. The assay was immunoSEQ multiplex PCR, and TCRdb's table has in-frame clones only and misses some. The data hold about 260,000 clones, with 90% observed a single time. By its share, this clone is medium-sized. Its target is unknown. Broader study findings: Rarity characterized most TCR sequences, yet some public TCRs appeared in many donors.

From germline, CDR1 is MDHEN and CDR2 SYDVKM. The CDR3 runs 15 residues. The V and J ends lost 2 bases and 2 bases, in that order; junction bases with no gene match: 1. The chain is built from TRBV28 and TRBJ2-3; 10 bases agree with TRBD2. The source of this sequence is a woman in her thirties in good health and CMV-seronegative. Sequenced material: PBMCs. CDR3 in amino acids: CASSLSGRATDTQYF. In nucleotides, the CDR3 is TGTGCCAGCAGTTTAAGCGGGAGGGCCACAGATACGCAGTATTTT.